A single sample is the source of the 16 T cell receptor beta chains below, sequenced in a study of Ad26.COV2.S vaccination and SARS-CoV-2 variants. Treatment reported: about 20 received Ad26.COV2.S at low or high dose, single or two shots; 5 received placebo; per-sample allocation not given. Day 63 following the first vaccine or placebo injection was when the samples were taken. The method was immunoSEQ multiplex PCR; TCRdb's version includes in-frame clones alone and lacks a portion of them. The sample has a few hundred thousand clones, around 91% seen once. Here the sequenced sample was peripheral blood, taken in a trial of Ad26.COV2.S vaccine versus placebo. The receptors originated from a person between 18 and 65 years old who received the Ad26.COV2.S COVID-19 vaccine or a placebo.

This clone was counted between two and nine times. The chain is built from TRBV6-5 and TRBJ1-1, with 7 bases matching TRBD1. This CDR3 is 14 amino acids long. V lost 2 bases, J lost 11 bases, and 11 bases stayed unmatched. Germline values: CDR1 MNHEY, CDR2 SVGAGI. The CDR3 DNA reads as TGTGCCAGCAGTTACCTAGACAGGGTAGGGACGGCTTTCTTT. Protein product: CASSYLDRVGTAFF.

The rearrangement joins TRBV7-9 to TRBJ2-2, with D unresolved. V shed 4 bases and J shed 0 bases, with 12 bases lying between them. Germline loops: CDR1 SEHNR, CDR2 FQNEAQ (reference sequence). This CDR3 is 16 amino acids long. The CDR3 region is CASSSVGRANTGELFF. In DNA, the CDR3 is TGTGCCAGCAGCTCCGTCGGAAGGGCGAACACCGGGGAGCTGTTTTTT.

The chain combines TRBV5-1 with TRBJ2-7, with 8 bases fitting TRBD2. This CDR3 contains 15 residues. From germline, CDR1 is SGHRS and CDR2 YFSETQ. V trimming: 4 bases; J trimming: 2 bases; junction bases outside the gene matches: 8. The CDR3: CASSPRPGGTYEQYF. CDR3 in DNA: TGCGCCAGCAGCCCACGCCCGGGAGGGACCTACGAGCAGTACTTC.

CDR3 DNA sequence: TGTGCCACCAGTGATTGGGCTTCGTACGAGCAGTACTTC. It encodes CATSDWASYEQYF. V and J are TRBV24-1 and TRBJ2-7; no reliable D call. The germline V gene encodes CDR1 KGHDR and CDR2 SFDVKD. This CDR3 contains 13 residues. Trimming pared 2 bases from V and 4 bases from J, leaving 8 bases between.

The rearrangement links TRBV6-2 or TRBV6-3 to TRBJ2-7; 8 bases are a match to TRBD2. The length of the CDR3 is 14 residues. Germline V gives CDR1 MNHEY, CDR2 SVGEGT. V lost 5 bases to trimming and J lost 6 bases; unmatched junction nucleotides: 9. The CDR3: CASSKQRGPGEQYF. The CDR3 coding sequence is TGTGCCAGCAGTAAACAGCGGGGGCCTGGCGAGCAGTACTTC.

Turning to this clone: Compared with germline, one end of the junction differs, possibly owing to a read error. The genes are TRBV28 and TRBJ2-7; TRBD1 matches 9 bases. CDR1 MDHEN and CDR2 SYDVKM come from the germline V gene. This CDR3 region has 11 residues. As DNA, the CDR3 is TGTGCCAGCAGTTCCGGGACAGGGTGGAACTTC. Protein sequence: CASSSGTGWNF.

The chain has TRBV12-3 or TRBV12-4 and TRBJ1-1, with D tentatively TRBD1 (5 bases). With 3 bases removed from V and 6 bases from J, the gap between germline ends came to 11 bases. This CDR3 comprises 13 residues. The CDR3 loop reads CASSLSGTAEAFF. In DNA, the CDR3 is TGTGCCAGCAGTTTGTCAGGGACGGCTGAAGCTTTCTTT.

The rearrangement uses TRBV6-1 and TRBJ2-1; 15 bases agree with TRBD2. V was clipped by 2 bases and J by 9 bases; unmatched bases: 8. Germline CDR1 reads MNHNS; CDR2 reads SASEGT. This CDR3 comprises 17 residues. The CDR3 coding sequence is TGTGCCAGCAGTGAACCGGGACTAGCGGGAGGTGGGAGTGAGCAGTTCTTC. It yields the protein CASSEPGLAGGGSEQFF.

A single count supports this clone. The chain recombines TRBV5-5 with TRBJ2-1, with D perhaps matching TRBD1 or TRBD2 (6 bases each). This CDR3 is 16 amino acids long. V lost 3 bases and J lost 8, with 21 bases in between. Per germline, CDR1 SGHKS and CDR2 YYEKEE (reference sequence). The CDR3 reads CASSWPGLRGSDEQFF. CDR3 sequence (DNA): TGTGCCAGCAGCTGGCCGGGACTCAGGGGTTCAGATGAGCAGTTCTTC.

The sample holds one count of this clone. V is TRBV5-4 and J is TRBJ1-3, with 8 positions matching TRBD1. V lost 3 bases and J lost 5; bases outside the gene matches: 4. Germline-derived CDR1 and CDR2 are SGHNT and YYREEE (reference sequence). The CDR3 is 14 amino acids. CDR3 bases: TGTGCCAGCAGCTGGGGGACAGGTCGAAACACCATATATTTT. Translating gives CASSWGTGRNTIYF.

This chain links TRBV5-1 with TRBJ2-1; 8 nucleotides line up with TRBD1. This CDR3 comprises 16 residues. In germline, CDR1 is SGHRS, CDR2 YFSETQ. Germline trimming cut 4 bases from V and 2 bases from J; bases unmatched to any gene: 8. CDR3 in amino acids: CASSVVLGQAYNEQFF. In nucleotides, the CDR3 is TGCGCCAGCAGCGTTGTATTGGGACAGGCCTACAATGAGCAGTTCTTC.

The rearrangement joins TRBV5-1 to TRBJ2-7, with D perhaps TRBD1 (6 bases). The V end lost 5 bases, the J end lost 5 bases, and 11 bases lay between the germline ends. The length of the CDR3 is 12 residues. In germline, CDR1 is SGHRS, CDR2 YFSETQ. The CDR3 is CASRQGMDEQYF. The CDR3 DNA reads TGCGCCAGCAGACAGGGAATGGACGAGCAGTACTTC.

The genes are TRBV4-1 and TRBJ1-6; D is possibly TRBD1 (5 bases). Trimming pared 1 base from V and 8 bases from J, leaving 12 bases between. The germline CDR1 and CDR2 sequences are MGHRA and YSYEKL. This CDR3 spans 15 amino acids. Here the CDR3 reads CASSQVPAGDSPLHF. For the CDR3, the DNA is TGCGCCAGCAGCCAAGTCCCAGCGGGGGATTCACCCCTCCACTTT.

This chain uses TRBV28 with TRBJ1-1; no clear D. Germline values: CDR1 MDHEN, CDR2 SYDVKM. V was trimmed by 6 bases and J by 8 bases, leaving 10 bases between them. This CDR3 is built from 11 residues. The CDR3 spells CASSQTKEAFF. For the CDR3, the DNA is TGTGCCAGCAGCCAGACCAAGGAAGCTTTCTTT.

The chain's CDR3 is CASSQGGLYEQYF. CDR3 coding DNA: TGTGCCAGCAGCCAGGGGGGGCTGTACGAGCAGTACTTC. This chain joins TRBV9 and TRBJ2-7, with D perhaps TRBD1 or TRBD2 (7 bases each). V was shortened by 4 bases and J by 4 bases, with 12 bases between the two germline ends. CDR1 SGDLS and CDR2 YYNGEE come from the germline V gene. CDR3 length: 13 residues.

The chain carries TRBV3-1 (or the pseudogene TRBV3-2) and TRBJ2-2; D gene uncertain. Looked up from germline, CDR1 is LGHDT and CDR2 is YNNKEL (reference sequence). The V end was cut by 1 base, the J end by 7 bases, with 4 bases between. The CDR3 loop spans 12 amino acids. CDR3 DNA sequence: TGTGCCAGCAGCCAAGGCCGCGGGGAGCTGTTTTTT. It codes for CASSQGRGELFF.